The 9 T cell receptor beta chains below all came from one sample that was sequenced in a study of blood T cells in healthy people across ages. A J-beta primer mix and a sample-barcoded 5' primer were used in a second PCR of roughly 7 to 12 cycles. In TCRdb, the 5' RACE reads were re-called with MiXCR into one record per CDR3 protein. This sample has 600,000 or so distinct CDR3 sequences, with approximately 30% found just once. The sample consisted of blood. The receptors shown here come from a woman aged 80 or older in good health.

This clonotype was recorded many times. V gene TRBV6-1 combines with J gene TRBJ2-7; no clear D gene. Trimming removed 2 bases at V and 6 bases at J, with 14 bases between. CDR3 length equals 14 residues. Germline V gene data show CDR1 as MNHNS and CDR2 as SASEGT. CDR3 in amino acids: CASSETRLYLEQYF. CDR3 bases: TGTGCCAGCAGTGAAACGAGGCTCTACCTCGAGCAGTACTTC.

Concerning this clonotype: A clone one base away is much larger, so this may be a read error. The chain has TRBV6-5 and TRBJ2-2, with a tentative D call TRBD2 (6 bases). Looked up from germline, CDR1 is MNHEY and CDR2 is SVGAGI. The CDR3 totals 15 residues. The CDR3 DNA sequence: TGTGTCAGCAGTCCAGGGACTTCGAACACCGGGGAGCTGTTTTTT. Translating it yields CVSSPGTSNTGELFF.

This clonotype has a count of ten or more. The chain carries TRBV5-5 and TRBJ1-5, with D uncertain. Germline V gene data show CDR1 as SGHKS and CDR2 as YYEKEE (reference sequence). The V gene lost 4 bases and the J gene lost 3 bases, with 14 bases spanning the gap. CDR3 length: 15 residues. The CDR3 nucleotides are TGTGCCAGCAGCACACTGGCAGGTGACAATCAGCCCCAGCATTTT. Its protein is CASSTLAGDNQPQHF. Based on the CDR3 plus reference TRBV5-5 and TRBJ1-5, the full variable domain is DAGVTQSPTHLIKTRGQQVTLRCSPISGHKSVSWYQQVLGQGPQFIFQYYEKEERGRGNFPDRFSARQFPNYSSELNVNALLLGDSALYLCASSTLAGDNQPQHFGDGTRLSIL.

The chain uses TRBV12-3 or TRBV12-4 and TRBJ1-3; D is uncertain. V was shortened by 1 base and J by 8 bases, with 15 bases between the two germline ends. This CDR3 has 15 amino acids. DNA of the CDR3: TGTGCCAGCAGTTTAGGAACTCCGGCTTTACACACCATATATTTT. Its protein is CASSLGTPALHTIYF.

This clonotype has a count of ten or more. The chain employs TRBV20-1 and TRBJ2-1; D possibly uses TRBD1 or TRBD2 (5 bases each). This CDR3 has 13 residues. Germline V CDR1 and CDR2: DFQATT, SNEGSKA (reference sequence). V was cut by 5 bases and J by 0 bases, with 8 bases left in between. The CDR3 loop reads CSAPGSSYNEQFF. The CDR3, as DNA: TGCAGTGCTCCAGGGAGCTCCTACAATGAGCAGTTCTTC.

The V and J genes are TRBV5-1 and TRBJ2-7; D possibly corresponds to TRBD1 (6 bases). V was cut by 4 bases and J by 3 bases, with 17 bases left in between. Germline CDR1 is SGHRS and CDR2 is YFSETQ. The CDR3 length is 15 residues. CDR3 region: CASSPTTDSYYEQYF. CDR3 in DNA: TGCGCCAGCAGCCCGACCACGGACAGTTACTACGAGCAGTACTTC.

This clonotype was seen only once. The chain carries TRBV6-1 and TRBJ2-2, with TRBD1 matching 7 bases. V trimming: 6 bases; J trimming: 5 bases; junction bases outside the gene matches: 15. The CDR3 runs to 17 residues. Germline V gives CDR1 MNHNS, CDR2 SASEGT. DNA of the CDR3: TGTGCCAGCAGCTTTCCCCGGACAGGCATGGATACCGGGGAGCTGTTTTTT. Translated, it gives CASSFPRTGMDTGELFF.

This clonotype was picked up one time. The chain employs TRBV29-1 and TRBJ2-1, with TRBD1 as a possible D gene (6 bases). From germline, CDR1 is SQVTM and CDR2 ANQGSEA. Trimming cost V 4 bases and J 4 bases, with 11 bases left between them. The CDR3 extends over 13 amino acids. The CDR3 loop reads CSVAGAAYNEQFF. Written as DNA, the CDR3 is TGCAGCGTTGCAGGGGCGGCATACAATGAGCAGTTCTTC.

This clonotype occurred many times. CDR3 residues: CASSFDGANVLTF. CDR3 DNA sequence: TGCGCCAGCAGCTTCGATGGGGCCAACGTCCTGACTTTC. V and J are TRBV5-1 and TRBJ2-6; no clear D. Trimming shortened V by 2 bases and J by 3 bases, and 3 bases separated the two germline ends. The CDR3 runs to 13 residues. Germline loops: CDR1 SGHRS, CDR2 YFSETQ.